A single sample is the source of the 25 T cell receptor beta chains below, sequenced in a study of blood T cell repertoires in COVID-19. Some clones are missing from TCRdb's copy, which holds only in-frame ones; the method was immunoSEQ multiplex PCR. The sample has 70,000 to 75,000 clones, roughly 85% seen once. Sequenced sample: peripheral blood. These receptors were collected from a man in his fifties or sixties with active or convalescent COVID-19.

This chain joins TRBV7-2 and TRBJ2-5, with D unclear. There are 13 residues in the CDR3. Per germline, CDR1 SGHTA and CDR2 FQGNSA. Trimming pared 5 bases from V and 2 bases from J, leaving 9 bases between. CDR3 nucleotide sequence: TGTGCCAGCAGCGCTAGGAGACAAGAGACCCAGTACTTC. Its protein is CASSARRQETQYF.

The chain couples TRBV4-1 to TRBJ2-7, with 7 nucleotides matching TRBD2. Germline trimming cut 0 bases from V and 1 base from J; bases unmatched to any gene: 6. CDR1 and CDR2 from the germline V gene are MGHRA and YSYEKL. The CDR3 contains 16 residues. The CDR3 spells CASSQDFRGGSYEQYF. CDR3 nucleotides: TGCGCCAGCAGCCAAGATTTCCGGGGAGGGTCCTACGAGCAGTACTTC.

The CDR3 sequence: CASITTGNTGELFF. The CDR3 DNA follows: TGTGCCAGCATTACTACAGGGAACACCGGGGAGCTGTTTTTT. This chain links TRBV27 with TRBJ2-2; tentatively, D is TRBD1 (5 bases). Per the germline V gene, CDR1 is MNHEY and CDR2 is SMNVEV (reference sequence). The CDR3 runs to 14 residues. V was clipped by 7 bases and J by 1 base, with 10 bases between them.

The rearrangement uses TRBV28 and TRBJ2-4; 9 nucleotides line up with TRBD1. V lost 5 bases to trimming and J lost 0 bases; unmatched junction nucleotides: 5. The V gene's germline CDR1 is MDHEN and CDR2 SYDVKM. The CDR3 consists of 16 residues. CDR3: CASSPGQGRAKNIQYF. As DNA, the CDR3 is TGTGCCAGCAGTCCTGGACAGGGGAGAGCCAAAAACATTCAGTACTTC.

The J gene is TRBJ1-1, the V gene TRBV29-1; D gene uncertain. This CDR3 has 12 amino acids. Trimming pared 4 bases from V and 6 bases from J, leaving 12 bases between. CDR1 SQVTM and CDR2 ANQGSEA come from the germline V gene. DNA for the CDR3: TGCAGCGTTGTGGAGGTCGACGCTGAAGCTTTCTTT. The encoded protein is CSVVEVDAEAFF.

The DNA of the CDR3 is TGTGCCAGCAGCCAAGACGGCGCGGGGGGGCTTAATGAGCAGTTCTTC. Amino acid sequence: CASSQDGAGGLNEQFF. The rearrangement joins TRBV3-1 (or the pseudogene TRBV3-2) to TRBJ2-1; 9 nucleotides align to TRBD2. Germline CDR1 reads LGHDT; CDR2 reads YNNKEL (reference sequence). This CDR3 comprises 16 residues. J lost 7 bases, V lost 0 bases, and 7 bases had no gene match.

The chain carries TRBV10-3 and TRBJ1-4, with TRBD1 identical over 7 bases. Germline-derived CDR1 and CDR2 are ENHRY and SYGVKD. V gave up 4 bases and J gave up 8 bases; unmatched junction bases: 10. CDR3 length equals 15 residues. The CDR3 sequence is CAISAQTGPAEKLFF. CDR3 DNA sequence: TGTGCCATCAGTGCCCAGACAGGGCCCGCCGAAAAACTGTTTTTT.

The chain joins TRBV7-2 to TRBJ1-6, with TRBD1 as a possible D gene (5 bases). The CDR3 is made up of 13 amino acids. V lost 9 bases, J lost 4 bases, and 10 bases lay in between. CDR1 SGHTA and CDR2 FQGNSA come from the germline V gene. This chain's CDR3 is CASRQLYNSPLHF. Written as DNA, the CDR3 is TGTGCCAGTAGACAGCTTTATAATTCACCCCTCCACTTT.

V and J are TRBV7-8 and TRBJ2-7; 9 bases are a match to TRBD1. This CDR3 is built from 16 residues. V shed 5 bases and J 5 bases; nucleotides not matched to a gene: 13. The germline V gene encodes CDR1 SGHVS and CDR2 FQNEAQ. CDR3 sequence (DNA): TGTGCCAGCAGCACAGGGGTGGGACAGGGTTCGCACGAGCAGTACTTC. It yields the protein CASSTGVGQGSHEQYF.

This clone was seen only a few times. This chain connects TRBV2 to TRBJ1-5; TRBD1 matches 8 bases. The germline V gene has CDR1 SNHLY and CDR2 FYNNEI. V gave up 2 bases and J gave up 8 bases; unmatched junction bases: 11. The CDR3 spans 16 residues. CDR3 sequence (DNA): TGTGCCAGCAGTGAAAGGGGACGGACAGGGAAGGAGCCCCAGCATTTT. Translating gives CASSERGRTGKEPQHF.

On this clone itself: The junction departs from the called germline gene at one end, perhaps through a read error. This chain uses TRBV2 with TRBJ1-2; D remains unclear. This CDR3 has 12 amino acids. Germline CDR1 reads SNHLY; CDR2 reads FYNNEI. DNA of the CDR3: TGTGCCAGCAGTGAGGGTTCGGTAACACGGGTTTTC. It specifies CASSEGSVTRVF.

The chain couples TRBV11-3 to TRBJ2-2; TRBD1 might be the D (6 bases). The germline V gene has CDR1 SGHNT and CDR2 YENEEA. V was pared by 4 bases and J by 6 bases, with 12 bases between. The CDR3 runs 14 residues. As DNA, the CDR3 is TGTGCCAGCAGCTACTTGGGGACACCCGGGGAGCTGTTTTTT. Translating gives CASSYLGTPGELFF.

This clone was detected only a few times. This chain uses TRBV9 with TRBJ2-7; weak D call: TRBD1 (6 bases). Per the germline V gene, CDR1 is SGDLS and CDR2 is YYNGEE. CDR3 length equals 12 residues. Between the trimmed V and J ends, which lost 3 bases and 6 bases, there was a span of 10 bases. In nucleotides, the CDR3 is TGTGCCAGCAGCGGAAACAGGGCCGAGCAGTACTTC. Protein product: CASSGNRAEQYF.

The chain couples TRBV28 to TRBJ2-5; 13 bases match TRBD2. Germline V gene lookup returns CDR1 MDHEN and CDR2 SYDVKM. The CDR3 length is 14 residues. V gave up 7 bases and J gave up 5 bases; unmatched junction bases: 4. CDR3 amino acids: CASTLAGGRETQYF. CDR3 coding DNA: TGTGCCAGCACACTAGCGGGGGGGCGGGAGACCCAGTACTTC.

The rearrangement links TRBV10-3 to TRBJ1-5; 8 bases are a match to TRBD1. Germline V gene sequence: CDR1 ENHRY, CDR2 SYGVKD. The CDR3 is 15 residues long. V was pared by 2 bases and J by 4 bases, with 4 bases of the junction left unmatched. DNA for the CDR3: TGTGCCATCAGTGAGACTACAGGGGGAAATCAGCCCCAGCATTTT. The encoded protein is CAISETTGGNQPQHF.

The chain recombines TRBV10-2 with TRBJ2-5; D is perhaps TRBD1 (6 bases). The length of the CDR3 is 13 residues. Trimming pared 8 bases from V and 1 base from J, leaving 11 bases between. From germline, CDR1 is WSHSY and CDR2 SAAADI. The DNA for the CDR3 is TGCGCCAGCTCCGGACAGAGCCAAGAGACCCAGTACTTC. Amino acids: CASSGQSQETQYF.

The genes are TRBV27 and TRBJ1-6; no reliable D call. Trimming cost V 8 bases and J 4 bases, with 9 bases left between them. This CDR3 region has 13 residues. Germline V gene data show CDR1 as MNHEY and CDR2 as SMNVEV (reference sequence). The CDR3 DNA follows: TGTGCCAGCCCCATGGAGTATAATTCACCCCTCCACTTT. It is translated as CASPMEYNSPLHF.

This chain uses TRBV19 with TRBJ2-1, with D maybe TRBD2 (6 bases). Germline values: CDR1 LNHDA, CDR2 SQIVND (reference sequence). The CDR3 covers 15 residues. V gave up 5 bases and J gave up 6 bases, with 17 bases separating them. This CDR3 reads CASSVGVGGSNEQFF. In nucleotides, the CDR3 is TGTGCCAGTAGTGTCGGGGTTGGGGGGAGCAATGAGCAGTTCTTC.

The V and J genes are TRBV4-1 and TRBJ2-7, with 16 bases aligning to TRBD2. Germline CDR1 is MGHRA and CDR2 is YSYEKL. J lost 2 bases, V lost 4 bases, and 2 bases had no gene match. The CDR3 consists of 16 residues. The CDR3 reads CASSPGLAGGTYEQYF. In DNA form, the CDR3 reads TGCGCCAGCAGCCCGGGACTAGCGGGGGGGACCTACGAGCAGTACTTC.

The chain employs TRBV28 and TRBJ1-3; TRBD1 agrees at 7 bases. Germline V gives CDR1 MDHEN, CDR2 SYDVKM. CDR3 size: 14 residues. The V segment lost 6 bases and the J segment 2 bases; nucleotides outside the gene matches: 4. The CDR3 protein is CASRETGTGNTIYF. CDR3 nucleotide sequence: TGTGCCAGCAGGGAGACAGGGACTGGAAACACCATATATTTT.

The rearrangement links TRBV5-1 to TRBJ2-7; tentatively, D is TRBD1 (5 bases). CDR1 SGHRS and CDR2 YFSETQ come from the germline V gene. There are 14 residues in the CDR3. The V end lost 5 bases, the J end lost 3 bases, and 15 bases lay between the germline ends. CDR3 sequence reads: CASSPDRPHYEQYF. CDR3 bases: TGCGCCAGCAGTCCTGACAGACCGCACTACGAGCAGTACTTC.

The chain recombines TRBV19 with TRBJ2-5; D possibly corresponds to TRBD2 (6 bases). The V gene's germline CDR1 is LNHDA and CDR2 SQIVND (reference sequence). The CDR3 length is 13 residues. V gave up 3 bases and J gave up 5 bases, with 10 bases separating them. CDR3 DNA: TGTGCCAGTAGTATCGTGGCGGGGGAGACCCAGTACTTC. Translating it yields CASSIVAGETQYF.

The gene calls are TRBV6-6 and TRBJ2-1, with D tentatively TRBD2 (5 bases). V was trimmed by 5 bases and J by 4 bases, leaving 18 bases between them. This CDR3 is built from 16 residues. Germline CDR1 MNHNY, CDR2 SVGAGI (reference sequence). The CDR3 protein is CASSPGENGPYNEQFF. CDR3 nucleotides: TGTGCCAGCAGTCCCGGGGAGAATGGCCCTTACAATGAGCAGTTCTTC.

A few counts support this clone. The chain employs TRBV19 and TRBJ1-2; 7 nucleotides align to TRBD1. This CDR3 has 15 amino acids. Germline V lookup: CDR1 LNHDA, CDR2 SQIVND (reference sequence). The junction had 7 bases not matched to a gene; V was cut back by 3 bases and J by 3 bases. The CDR3 protein is CASSISRGRYYGYTF. The CDR3 nucleotides are TGTGCCAGTAGTATTAGTAGGGGGCGATACTATGGCTACACCTTC.

J is TRBJ1-2 and V is TRBV19, with D possibly being TRBD1 (6 bases). From germline, CDR1 is LNHDA and CDR2 SQIVND (reference sequence). The V and J ends lost 7 bases and 4 bases respectively, with 16 bases between them. The CDR3 runs 14 residues. CDR3 sequence: CASTEGGLSYGYTF. CDR3 coding DNA: TGTGCCAGTACCGAGGGGGGGTTGTCCTATGGCTACACCTTC.